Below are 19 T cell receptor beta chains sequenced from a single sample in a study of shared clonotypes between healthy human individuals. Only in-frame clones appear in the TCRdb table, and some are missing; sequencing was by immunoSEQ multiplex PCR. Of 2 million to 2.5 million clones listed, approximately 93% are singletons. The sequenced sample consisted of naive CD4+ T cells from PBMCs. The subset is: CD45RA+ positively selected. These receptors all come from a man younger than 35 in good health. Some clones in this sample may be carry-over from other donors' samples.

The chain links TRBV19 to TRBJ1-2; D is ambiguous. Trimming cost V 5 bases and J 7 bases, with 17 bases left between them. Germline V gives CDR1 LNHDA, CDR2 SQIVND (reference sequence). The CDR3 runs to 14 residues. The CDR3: CASSPIGSGGGYTF. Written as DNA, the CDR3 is TGTGCCAGTAGTCCCATTGGCAGCGGCGGTGGCTACACCTTC.

In DNA form, the CDR3 reads TGTGCCAGCAGCCCGTCTTTGGGCACCGGGGAGCTGTTTTTT. Translation: CASSPSLGTGELFF. The V call is TRBV7-7, the J call TRBJ2-2; D ambiguous. Germline V lookup: CDR1 SSHAT, CDR2 FNYEAQ (reference sequence). The CDR3 has 14 residues. The V and J ends lost 5 bases and 4 bases respectively, with 11 bases between them. Full variable domain (missing parts from reference TRBV7-7 and TRBJ2-2): GAGVSQSPRYKVTKRGQDVTLRCDPISSHATLYWYQQALGQGPEFLTYFNYEAQPDKSGLPSDRFSAERPEGSISTLTIQRTEQRDSAMYRCASSPSLGTGELFFGEGSRLTVL.

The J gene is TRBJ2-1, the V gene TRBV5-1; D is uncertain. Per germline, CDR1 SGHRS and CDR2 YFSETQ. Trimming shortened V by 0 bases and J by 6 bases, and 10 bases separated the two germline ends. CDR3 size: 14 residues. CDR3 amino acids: CASSLVVDTNEQFF. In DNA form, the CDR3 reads TGCGCCAGCAGCTTGGTTGTCGATACCAATGAGCAGTTCTTC.

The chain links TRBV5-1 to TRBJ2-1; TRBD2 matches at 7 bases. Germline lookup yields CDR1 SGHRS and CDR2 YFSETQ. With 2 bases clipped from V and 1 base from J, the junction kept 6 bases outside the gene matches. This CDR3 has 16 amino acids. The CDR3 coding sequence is TGCGCCAGCAGCTTTGCTCCGGGAGGTTCCTACAATGAGCAGTTCTTC. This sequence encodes CASSFAPGGSYNEQFF.

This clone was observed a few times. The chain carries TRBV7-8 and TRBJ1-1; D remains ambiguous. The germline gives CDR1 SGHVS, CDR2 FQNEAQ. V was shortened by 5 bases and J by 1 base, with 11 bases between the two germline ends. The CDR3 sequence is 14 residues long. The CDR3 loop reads CASSRRLANTEAFF. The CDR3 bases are TGTGCCAGCAGCCGGCGGCTGGCGAACACTGAAGCTTTCTTT. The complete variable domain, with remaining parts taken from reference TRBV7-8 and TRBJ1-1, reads GAGVSQSPRYKVAKRGQDVALRCDPISGHVSLFWYQQALGQGPEFLTYFQNEAQLDKSGLPSDRFFAERPEGSVSTLKIQRTQQEDSAVYLCASSRRLANTEAFFGQGTRLTVV.

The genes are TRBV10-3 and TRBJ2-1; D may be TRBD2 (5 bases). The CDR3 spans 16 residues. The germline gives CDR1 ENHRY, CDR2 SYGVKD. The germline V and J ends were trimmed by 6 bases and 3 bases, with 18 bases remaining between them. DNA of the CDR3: TGTGCCATCAGCGTACTGGACTCGTCGGGCTACAATGAGCAGTTCTTC. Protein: CAISVLDSSGYNEQFF.

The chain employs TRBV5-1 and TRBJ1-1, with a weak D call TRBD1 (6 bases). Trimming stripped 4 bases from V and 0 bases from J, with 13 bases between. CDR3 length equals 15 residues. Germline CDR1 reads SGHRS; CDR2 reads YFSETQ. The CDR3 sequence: CASSPTGIMNTEAFF. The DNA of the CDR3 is TGCGCCAGCAGCCCGACAGGTATCATGAACACTGAAGCTTTCTTT.

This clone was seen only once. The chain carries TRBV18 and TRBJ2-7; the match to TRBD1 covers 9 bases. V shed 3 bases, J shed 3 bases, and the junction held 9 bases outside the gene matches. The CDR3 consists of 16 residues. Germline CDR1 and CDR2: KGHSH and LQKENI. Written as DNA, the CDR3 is TGTGCCAGCTCACCGAAGGGACAGGGCCCCCTCTACGAGCAGTACTTC. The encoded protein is CASSPKGQGPLYEQYF.

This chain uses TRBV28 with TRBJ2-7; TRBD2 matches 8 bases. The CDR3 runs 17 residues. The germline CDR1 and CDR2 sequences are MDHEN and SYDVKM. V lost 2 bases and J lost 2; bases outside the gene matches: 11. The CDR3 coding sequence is TGTGCCAGCAGTTTACCCCGCTTTGCGGGAGGCCCCTACGAGCAGTACTTC. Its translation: CASSLPRFAGGPYEQYF.

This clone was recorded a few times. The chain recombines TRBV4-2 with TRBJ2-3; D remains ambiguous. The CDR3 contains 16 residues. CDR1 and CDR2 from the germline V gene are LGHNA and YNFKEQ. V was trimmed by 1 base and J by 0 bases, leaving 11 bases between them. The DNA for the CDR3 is TGTGCCAGCAGCCAAGTTGGGTCAGCAAGCACAGATACGCAGTATTTT. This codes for CASSQVGSASTDTQYF.

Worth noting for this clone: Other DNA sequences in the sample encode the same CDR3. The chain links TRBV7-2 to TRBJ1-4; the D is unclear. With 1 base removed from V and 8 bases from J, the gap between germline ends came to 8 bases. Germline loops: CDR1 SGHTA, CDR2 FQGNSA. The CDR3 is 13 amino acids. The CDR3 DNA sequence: TGTGCCAGCAGCTTAGTAACCGGGGAAAAACTGTTTTTT. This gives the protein CASSLVTGEKLFF.

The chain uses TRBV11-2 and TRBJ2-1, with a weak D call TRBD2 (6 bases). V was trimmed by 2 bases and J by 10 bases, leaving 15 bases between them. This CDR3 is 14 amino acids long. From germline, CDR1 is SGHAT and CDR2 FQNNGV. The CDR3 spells CASSLHGAGGEQFF. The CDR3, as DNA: TGTGCCAGCAGCTTACATGGGGCCGGGGGAGAGCAGTTCTTC.

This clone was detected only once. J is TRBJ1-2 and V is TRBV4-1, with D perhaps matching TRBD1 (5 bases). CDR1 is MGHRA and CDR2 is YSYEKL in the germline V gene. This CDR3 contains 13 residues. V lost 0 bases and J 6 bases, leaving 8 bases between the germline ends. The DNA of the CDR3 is TGCGCCAGCAGCCAAGATAGAGGGGATGGCTACACCTTC. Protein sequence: CASSQDRGDGYTF.

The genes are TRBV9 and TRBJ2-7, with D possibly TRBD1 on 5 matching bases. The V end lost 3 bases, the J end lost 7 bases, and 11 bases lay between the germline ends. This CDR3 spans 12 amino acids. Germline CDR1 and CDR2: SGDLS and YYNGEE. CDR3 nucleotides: TGTGCCAGCAGCGCTACCCCAGGGGAGCAGTACTTC. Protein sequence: CASSATPGEQYF.

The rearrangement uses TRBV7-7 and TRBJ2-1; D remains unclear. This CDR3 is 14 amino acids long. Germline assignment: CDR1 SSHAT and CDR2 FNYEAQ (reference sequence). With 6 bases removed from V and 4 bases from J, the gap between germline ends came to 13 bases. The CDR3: CASSLRSGYNEQFF. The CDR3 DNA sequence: TGTGCCAGCAGTCTTAGGTCGGGTTACAATGAGCAGTTCTTC.

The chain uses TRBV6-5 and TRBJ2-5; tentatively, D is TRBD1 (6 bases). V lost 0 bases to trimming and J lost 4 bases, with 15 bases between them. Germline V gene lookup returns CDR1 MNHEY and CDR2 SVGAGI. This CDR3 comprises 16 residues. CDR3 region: CASSYSSALGAETQYF. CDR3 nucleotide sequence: TGTGCCAGCAGTTACTCGAGTGCATTGGGGGCAGAGACCCAGTACTTC.

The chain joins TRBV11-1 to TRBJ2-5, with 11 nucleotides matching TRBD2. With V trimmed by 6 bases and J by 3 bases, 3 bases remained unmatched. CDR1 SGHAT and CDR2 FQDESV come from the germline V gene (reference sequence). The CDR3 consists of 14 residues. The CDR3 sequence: CASRGLAAKETQYF. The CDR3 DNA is TGTGCCAGCAGGGGACTAGCGGCTAAAGAGACCCAGTACTTC.

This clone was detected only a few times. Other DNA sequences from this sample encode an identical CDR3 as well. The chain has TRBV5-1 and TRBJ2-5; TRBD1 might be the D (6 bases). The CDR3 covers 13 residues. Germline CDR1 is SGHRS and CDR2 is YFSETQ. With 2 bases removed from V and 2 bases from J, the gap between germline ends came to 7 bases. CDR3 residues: CASSFGQQETQYF. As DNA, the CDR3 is TGCGCCAGCAGCTTCGGACAGCAAGAGACCCAGTACTTC.

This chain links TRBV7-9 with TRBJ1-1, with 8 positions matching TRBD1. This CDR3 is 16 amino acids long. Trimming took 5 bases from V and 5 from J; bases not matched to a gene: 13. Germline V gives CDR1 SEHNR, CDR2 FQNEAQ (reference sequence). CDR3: CASSARIGQGETEAFF. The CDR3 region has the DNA TGTGCCAGCAGCGCGCGAATCGGACAGGGTGAAACTGAAGCTTTCTTT.